The 21 T cell receptor beta chains in this list originate from one sample, sequenced in a study of metastatic and nonmetastatic thyroid tumors. With MiXCR, TCRdb called clones anew from the PCR reads. The sample holds some 29,000 clones, roughly 17% seen once. The entire patient cohort was treatment-naive prior to thyroid surgery. The material sequenced was blood. The receptors derive from a female donor with papillary thyroid cancer or a benign thyroid nodule (not recorded which). Some clones in this sample may be carry-over from other donors' samples.

The chain uses TRBV27 and TRBJ2-3, with TRBD2 matching over 11 bases. Trimming cost V 9 bases and J 6 bases; bases outside gene matches: 14. This CDR3 is 16 amino acids long. The germline V gene encodes CDR1 MNHEY and CDR2 SMNVEV (reference sequence). DNA of the CDR3: TGTGCCAGTAGACGGAATAGCGGGAGGGCCCCGGATACGCAGTATTTT. Amino acids: CASRRNSGRAPDTQYF.

This clone was seen repeatedly, ten times or more. The chain couples TRBV28 to TRBJ1-4; D is uncertain. Trimming stripped 3 bases from V and 2 bases from J, with 10 bases between. CDR1 is MDHEN and CDR2 is SYDVKM in the germline V gene. This CDR3 has 15 amino acids. CDR3 nucleotides: TGTGCCAGCAGTTTTCCAGCAGGCACTAATGAAAAACTGTTTTTT. It encodes CASSFPAGTNEKLFF.

This clone has only a few counts. This chain's CDR3 is CASSGLETLNEQFF. For the CDR3, the DNA is TGTGCCTCAAGTGGACTAGAAACTCTCAATGAGCAGTTCTTC. The gene calls are TRBV12-3 or TRBV12-4 and TRBJ2-1; 7 bases agree with TRBD2. The ends lost 11 bases at V and 6 bases at J; junction bases unmatched: 13. The CDR3 runs 14 residues.

This clone came up many times. The chain links TRBV7-9 to TRBJ2-3; the D gene is possibly TRBD1 (6 bases). This CDR3 spans 14 amino acids. From germline, CDR1 is SEHNR and CDR2 FQNEAQ (reference sequence). Trimming took off 1 base at V and 3 bases at J, with 8 bases between the two ends. The CDR3 spells CASSLGRGTDTQYF. The CDR3 DNA sequence: TGTGCCAGCAGCTTAGGCAGGGGAACAGATACGCAGTATTTT.

This clone was seen many times. The chain employs TRBV7-9 and TRBJ2-5; TRBD1 matches 9 bases. The ends lost 2 bases at V and 2 bases at J; junction bases unmatched: 9. The CDR3 totals 17 residues. The germline V gene has CDR1 SEHNR and CDR2 FQNEAQ (reference sequence). Here the CDR3 reads CASSLSLGQGSQETQYF. CDR3 DNA: TGTGCCAGCAGCTTATCTTTGGGACAGGGCAGTCAAGAGACCCAGTACTTC.

This clone was picked up many times. Other DNA sequences within the sample encode an identical CDR3. This chain uses TRBV7-8 with TRBJ2-3; D may be TRBD1 (5 bases). V was pared by 5 bases and J by 4 bases, with 19 bases between. Germline V gene sequence: CDR1 SGHVS, CDR2 FQNEAQ. This CDR3 is 16 amino acids long. The CDR3 region is CASSPLRAAPADTQYF. The CDR3 region has the DNA TGTGCCAGCAGCCCGCTCAGGGCCGCGCCGGCAGATACGCAGTATTTT.

This clone was observed at least ten times. The V call is TRBV11-1, the J call TRBJ2-7, with D perhaps TRBD1 (6 bases). Trimming cost V 5 bases and J 2 bases, with 19 bases left between them. CDR1 and CDR2 (germline): SGHAT, FQDESV (reference sequence). The CDR3 totals 16 residues. As DNA, the CDR3 is TGTGCCAGCAGCCCGAGGACCGGGACATTAACCTACGAGCAGTACTTC. It is translated as CASSPRTGTLTYEQYF.

This clone was observed many times. J is TRBJ1-5 and V is TRBV19; D gene uncertain. Trimming left V 1 base short and J 0 bases short, with 7 bases between. The CDR3 contains 15 residues. Germline CDR1 and CDR2: LNHDA and SQIVND (reference sequence). The DNA for the CDR3 is TGTGCCAGTAGTATAGTTGCATATAGCAATCAGCCCCAGCATTTT. It translates to CASSIVAYSNQPQHF.

This clone has at least ten counts. V gene TRBV20-1 combines with J gene TRBJ2-7; possibly TRBD1 or TRBD2 for D (5 bases each). With 3 bases removed from V and 4 bases from J, the gap between germline ends came to 13 bases. From germline, CDR1 is DFQATT and CDR2 SNEGSKA (reference sequence). This CDR3 comprises 13 residues. The CDR3 sequence: CSASSGRKYEQYF. The CDR3, as DNA: TGCAGTGCTAGTTCGGGGCGCAAATACGAGCAGTACTTC.

This clone was observed at least ten times. The CDR3: CASSDEGGEPRKNTGELFF. The DNA of the CDR3 is TGTGCCAGCAGTGACGAGGGGGGCGAACCCCGAAAGAACACCGGGGAGCTGTTTTTT. The chain joins TRBV25-1 to TRBJ2-2; D may match TRBD1 or TRBD2 (6 bases each). In germline, CDR1 is MGHDK, CDR2 SYGVNS. V lost 3 bases to trimming and J lost 1 base, with 21 bases between them. The length of the CDR3 is 19 residues.

This clone has ten or more counts. CDR3 protein: CASRDYTDTQYF. The CDR3 coding sequence is TGTGCCAGCCGGGACTACACAGATACGCAGTATTTT. The chain has TRBV6-1 and TRBJ2-3, with 7 bases fitting TRBD2. The CDR3 totals 12 residues. CDR1 is MNHNS and CDR2 is SASEGT in the germline V gene. After removal of 8 bases from V and 2 bases from J, the junction contained 1 base not matched to a gene.

This clone was observed many times. The chain is built from TRBV3-1 and TRBJ2-3; D ambiguous. The ends were cut back, 0 bases at V and 0 bases at J, with 10 bases in the middle. Germline CDR1 LGHDT, CDR2 YNNKEL (reference sequence). This CDR3 spans 16 amino acids. In nucleotides, the CDR3 is TGTGCCAGCAGCCAAGATTGGTCAGCGAGCACAGATACGCAGTATTTT. Residues: CASSQDWSASTDTQYF.

The table lists this clone with many counts. J is TRBJ1-2 and V is TRBV12-3 or TRBV12-4, with 7 bases matching TRBD1. The CDR3 length is 16 residues. V shed 1 base, J shed 1 base, and the junction held 6 bases outside the gene matches. CDR3 sequence (DNA): TGTGCCAGCAGTTTAGGACAGGGAAACTATAACTATGGCTACACCTTC. This codes for CASSLGQGNYNYGYTF.

This clone was picked up many times. The chain uses TRBV20-1 and TRBJ2-7; 11 nucleotides line up with TRBD2. In germline, CDR1 is DFQATT, CDR2 SNEGSKA (reference sequence). The ends lost 1 base at V and 3 bases at J; junction bases unmatched: 2. CDR3 size: 14 residues. CDR3 loop: CSARGGTSGYEQYF. The CDR3 DNA is TGCAGTGCTAGAGGGGGGACTAGCGGCTACGAGCAGTACTTC.

The sample holds many counts of this clone. CDR3 in amino acids: CASRRTNQETQYF. The CDR3 DNA sequence: TGCGCCAGCAGGAGGACTAACCAAGAGACCCAGTACTTC. The rearrangement uses TRBV5-1 and TRBJ2-5; D perhaps matches TRBD2 (6 bases). Germline assignment: CDR1 SGHRS and CDR2 YFSETQ. V dropped 5 bases and J dropped 0 bases, with 8 bases sitting between them. CDR3 length: 13 residues. Supplemented by reference TRBV5-1 and TRBJ2-5, the full variable domain reads KAGVTQTPRYLIKTRGQQVTLSCSPISGHRSVSWYQQTPGQGLQFLFEYFSETQRNKGNFPGRFSGRQFSNSRSEMNVSTLELGDSALYLCASRRTNQETQYFGPGTRLLVL.

This clone has ten or more counts. V usage is TRBV6-4 and J usage is TRBJ2-1; 14 bases are a match to TRBD2. This CDR3 comprises 14 residues. CDR1 is MRHNA, CDR2 SNTAGT, per germline. V trimming: 4 bases; J trimming: 8 bases; junction bases outside the gene matches: 1. The CDR3 spells CASSGLAGGDEQFF. CDR3 nucleotides: TGTGCCAGCAGTGGACTAGCGGGAGGGGATGAGCAGTTCTTC.

This clone was seen a handful of times. V is TRBV10-3 and J is TRBJ2-7; 9 bases map to TRBD2. The germline CDR1 and CDR2 sequences are ENHRY and SYGVKD. This CDR3 comprises 16 residues. V shed 3 bases and J 3 bases; nucleotides not matched to a gene: 9. The CDR3 sequence is CAISEASGIFHYEQYF. The CDR3 DNA follows: TGTGCCATCAGTGAAGCTAGCGGGATTTTTCACTACGAGCAGTACTTC.

The rearrangement joins TRBV7-3 to TRBJ2-7; D perhaps matches TRBD1 (6 bases). V dropped 5 bases and J dropped 3 bases, with 14 bases sitting between them. This CDR3 region has 14 residues. The germline CDR1 and CDR2 sequences are SGHTA and FQGTGA. This chain's CDR3 is CASSQRNRVYEQYF. The CDR3 bases are TGTGCCAGCAGCCAAAGAAACAGGGTCTACGAGCAGTACTTC.

This clone occurred many times. The DNA of the CDR3 is TGTGCCAGCACGGGGGAAGAGGATCAGCCCCAGCATTTT. Amino acids: CASTGEEDQPQHF. V and J are TRBV2 and TRBJ1-5; tentative D call: TRBD1 (5 bases). CDR3 length: 13 residues. Trimming left V 7 bases short and J 5 bases short, with 12 bases between. Germline CDR1 and CDR2: SNHLY and FYNNEI.

This clone occurred many times. The chain recombines TRBV7-8 with TRBJ2-2; either TRBD1 or TRBD2 may supply D (7 bases each). V was cut by 4 bases and J by 7 bases, with 13 bases left in between. In germline, CDR1 is SGHVS, CDR2 FQNEAQ. The CDR3 length is 14 residues. The CDR3 DNA is TGTGCCAGCAGCTCCCAGGGGGGGATCGGGGAGCTGTTTTTT. Translating it yields CASSSQGGIGELFF.

This clone showed up just a few times. V and J are TRBV6-1 and TRBJ1-2, with 8 bases that match TRBD1. This CDR3 comprises 14 residues. V lost 4 bases to trimming and J lost 5 bases; unmatched junction nucleotides: 6. Germline V lookup: CDR1 MNHNS, CDR2 SASEGT. The CDR3 reads CASSVYRGGYGYTF. The CDR3 DNA is TGTGCCAGCAGTGTTTACAGGGGGGGGTATGGCTACACCTTC.